This TCR beta chain was observed in a study of T-cell memory formation after mild COVID-19 (dated by TCRdb to about 2021). The study in broad terms: TCR sequence clusters from the two donors were largely donor specific. The cohort was made up of two young adult volunteers, one female and one male, who were previously healthy. In a couple of donors, T-cell clones that expanded and contracted after mild COVID-19 were followed by sequencing TCRalpha and TCRbeta repertoires longitudinally. The full study reports these points: Some responding clones were found in pre-infection memory, which suggests that pre-existing cross-reactive memory T cells took part in the SARS-CoV-2 response. Clones that contracted from day 15 to 85 showed balanced CD4/CD8 phenotypes, whereas a second wave of clones that expanded from day 15 to 37 leaned towards CD4+. SARS-CoV-2 specificity of the second-wave clones peaking on day 37 was not confirmed. Contracting CD4+ clones were found mainly in CM and EM memory subsets, while CD8+ clones were enriched in EMRA. Only a couple of mild cases were covered in the study, and larger cohorts including severe cases with pre-infection samples were considered necessary.

In the case of this clonotype: Its antigen is unknown. Base qualities are not at hand, and no much larger clone is one base apart.

The germline V gene sets CDR1 to MGHRA and CDR2 to YSYEKL. From its cysteine to its phenylalanine, the CDR3 spans 14 amino acids. The CDR3 DNA has 42 bases and is translated from base 1. Compared with germline, V lacks 0 bases and J lacks 15 bases; bases without a gene match: 10. Ficoll-Paque density gradient centrifugation was the method used to isolate PBMCs. TCRdb names Illumina NovaSeq 6000 as the instrument used. cDNA libraries for TCRalpha and TCRbeta were prepared by 5'RACE using constant-segment primers, with sample barcodes and unique molecular identifiers added. RNA was extracted from every sample with Trizol reagent. Amplification of the libraries took two PCR steps, and the second step added a second sample barcode plus Illumina TruSeq adapters. The libraries were sequenced on an Illumina NovaSeq using 2 x 150 bp paired-end reads. The original pipeline was this. Reads were demultiplexed and collapsed into UMI-guided consensus sequences with migec v1.2.7. Using mixcr v2.1.11, UMI consensuses were aligned to TRA and TRB V and J templates and then assembled into clonotypes. Expanded or contracted clonotypes were those called significant by both edgeR and NoisET, with noise models trained on biological replicates. For edgeR calls, the thresholds were a false discovery rate-adjusted p below 0.01 and a log2 fold-change of 1. PCA with hierarchical clustering of max-normalized trajectories of the 1000 most abundant clonotypes was used as exploratory dynamics analysis. The CD4 or CD8 phenotype of responding clones was assigned using the separately sequenced CD4+ and CD8+ repertoires. The public reads were reanalyzed by TCRdb: fastp trimming at Q25, MiXCR alignment, in-frame beta chains only. Each entry merges the rows of one CDR3 protein and shows their most common DNA and genes. The V and J calls reflect TCRdb's pipeline rather than the authors' work. This sample holds 50,000 or so distinct CDR3 sequences; 25% to 30% were observed only once. The ten most abundant clones make up around 46% of the sample.

Sample: PBMCs or a T cell subset sorted from them (not recorded which). This TCR was recovered from a young man who had mild COVID-19 (a few samples of this study predate the infection). The sample titles of this study are shuffled in the database, so cell type and time point are left out; the donor was told from shared clones. The rearranged segments are TRBV4-1 and TRBJ2-1; TRBD2 lines up with 8 middle nucleotides. The DNA reads as follows: TGCGCCAGCAGCCAAGAGGGCGCGGGGGGAAGACCGTTCTTC. It translates to CASSQEGAGGRPFF.